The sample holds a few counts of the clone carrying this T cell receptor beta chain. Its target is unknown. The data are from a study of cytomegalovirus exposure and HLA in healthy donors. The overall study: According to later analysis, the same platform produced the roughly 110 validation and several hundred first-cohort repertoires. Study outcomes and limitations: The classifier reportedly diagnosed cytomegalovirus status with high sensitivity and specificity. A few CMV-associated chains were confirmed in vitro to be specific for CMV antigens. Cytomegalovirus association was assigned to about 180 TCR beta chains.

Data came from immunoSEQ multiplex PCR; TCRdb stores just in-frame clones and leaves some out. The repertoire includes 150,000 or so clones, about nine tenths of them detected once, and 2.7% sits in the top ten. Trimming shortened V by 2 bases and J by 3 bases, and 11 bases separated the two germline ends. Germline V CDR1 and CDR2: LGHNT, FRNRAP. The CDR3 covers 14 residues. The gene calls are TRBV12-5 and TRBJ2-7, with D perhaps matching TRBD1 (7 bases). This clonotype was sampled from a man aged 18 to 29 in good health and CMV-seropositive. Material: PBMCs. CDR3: CASGLRGDSYEQYF. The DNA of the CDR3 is TGTGCTAGTGGTTTGAGGGGGGACAGCTACGAGCAGTACTTC.